The following is a T cell receptor beta chain sequence with its context. Its antigen is currently not known. These data come from a study of T cells expressing NK-cell markers (dated by TCRdb to 2020 to 2021). Background for the entire study: TCR beta-chain repertoires were profiled in sorted CD3+CD56+NKG2C+, CD3+CD56+NKG2C- and CD3+CD56-NKG2C+ T-cell subsets from several donors. Among the eight sequenced donors, only one was HCMV-seronegative, while the other seven were HCMV-seropositive. All eight donors whose samples were sequenced were randomly selected healthy volunteers, three of them men and five women. Sequencing of the libraries produced 2 x 150 bp reads on Illumina HiSeq 2000/2500, MiSeq or NextSeq.

Overall results and qualifications from the work: It remained unclear whether the expanded NKG2C-expressing T cell clones were specific for HCMV antigens. Those dominant clonotypes were again the most abundant among CD3+CD56-NKG2C+ cells in a few donors, at about 28.3-60.1%. In six donors, the dominant CD3+CD56+NKG2C+ clonotypes were found to rank among the top 10 CD8+ clonotypes and to make up about 1.0-7.0% of CD8+ T cells.

TCRdb shows the sequencer as Illumina HiSeq 2000. 5'RACE template switching, by which a universal primer site and unique molecular identifiers were added, was used to make TCR beta cDNA libraries. cDNA synthesis was primed from the TCR beta constant segment and was followed by two successive PCR amplification steps. Per the authors' processing: Reads were demultiplexed and grouped by UMI with MIGEC, and clonotypes were assembled and quantified with MiTCR. Only TCR cDNA sequences supported by at least two reads were kept to exclude erroneous sequences. The tcR package was used for downstream repertoire analysis, and clonotypes were matched between fractions using CDR3 nucleotide sequence together with V segment. Antigen specificity was annotated against VDJdb with VDJmatch, allowing one amino acid substitution in CDR3. One entry per CDR3 protein sequence results from the TCRdb reprocessing of the reads, with DNA left out. The authors' filters were not applied to this entry. The table for this sample shows approximately 150,000 distinct CDR3 sequences. The top ten constitute less than 20% of the sample.

The CDR3 runs 12 residues from the cysteine to the phenylalanine. DNA is not on record. Sequences SQVTM (CDR1) and ANQGSEA (CDR2) are obtained from the germline V gene. HCMV-specific IgG was detected in serum with a commercial ELISA kit to determine HCMV serostatus. Peripheral blood mononuclear cells were isolated from blood by Ficoll density gradient centrifugation. The TCR originated in a woman aged 18-70 years in good health. The specimen was blood T cells: a sorted CD56 or NKG2C T cell subset, CD4+ or CD8+ T cells, or bulk PBMC T cells (not recorded which). The chain links TRBV29-1 with TRBJ2-5; TCRdb reports TRBD1, a call that lacks DNA to check it against. The CDR3 has the sequence CSGQGAGETQYF.